A single TCR beta chain is shown here with its context. Its antigen target is currently unknown. Within one base of it there is no much larger clone, and no base qualities were kept. Donors were around 37 systemically healthy Caucasian individuals from Russia aged roughly 6 to 100 years. Each donor gave approximately 9.3 milliliters of peripheral blood, collected into EDTA-treated Vacutainer tubes. Ficoll-Paque density-gradient centrifugation was used to isolate PBMCs, with at least 6 million per sample. Trizol reagent was used to extract total RNA from the PBMCs, yielding at least 5.5 micrograms per sample. For every donor, flow cytometry on a PBMC aliquot measured the percentage of naive CD45RAhigh/CD27high T cells. The CDR3 sequence holds 18 residues, the cysteine and phenylalanine included. Only CDR3 DNA is held: 54 bases, read in frame from base 1. CDR1 is given as SGHTA and CDR2 as FQGNSA, both from the germline V gene. The germline V and J ends show losses of 3 bases and 4 bases respectively, and no gene match explains 7 bases of the junction.

Library generation was performed with 5' RACE. Sequencing was carried out with an Illumina HiSeq 2500. A second PCR of about 6 to 12 cycles was run with a J-beta primer mix and a sample-barcoded 5' primer. A unique molecular identifier was introduced onto each TCR beta cDNA molecule by a template-switch 5' adaptor carrying 12 random nucleotides. Each sample yielded at least 3 million CDR3-containing paired-end reads. All of the RNA was converted into first-strand cDNA using the Mint cDNA synthesis kit, with a TRBC-specific oligonucleotide serving as the primer. Following uracil-DNA glycosylase treatment, a first 18-cycle PCR with universal primers M1SS and BC2_uni_R was performed on all cDNA. The authors' analysis ran thus. For normalization, 1 million high-quality reads were randomly selected from each sample, with every read carrying a distinct molecular identifier. Reads with shared molecular identifiers were discarded instead of being binned into consensus sequences. MiTCR, set to a Q25 quality threshold and the strictest error-elimination algorithm, was used for CDR3 identification, clonotype clustering and error correction. A nonparametric unseen species model using Euler transformation provided a lower-bound estimate of total TCR beta diversity. Using fastp at Q25 and MiXCR, TCRdb reprocessed the public reads and kept productive beta chains. Duplicate CDR3 protein sequences are folded into a single record with the most common DNA and genes. TCRdb, not the original authors, processed these V and J calls. A total of some 1.5 million distinct CDR3 sequences appear in this sample, 28% of them only once. Roughly 8% of the sample comes from the top ten.

This specimen belongs to a study of blood T cells in healthy people across ages (dated by TCRdb to about 2015). For the study in its entirety: In model experiments, template switching captured roughly one uniquely barcoded TCR beta cDNA molecule for every two T cells. Four age groups were formed from the donors: young (average approximately 15 years), middle-aged (approximately 39), aged (roughly 59) and long-lived (around 80). Age-related changes in TCR beta repertoire diversity were measured in the study by deep sequencing normalized with unique cDNA molecular identifiers. To avoid experimental bias, donors of different ages were spread randomly across the sequencing lanes. Using the same blood draw, the study looked at two additional independent replicas of 1 million unique cDNA reads for two donors, one aged 18 to 30 and the other aged 80 or older.

Summary of the overall study and its limitations: Observed TCR beta diversity correlated strongly with the percentage of naive T cells measured by flow cytometry. As age increased, observed TCR beta diversity per million T cells dropped in a roughly linear way, and a significant reduction was already evident by age 40. Total diversity estimates from one million sequenced T cells were considered lower bounds and underestimates. Because the CMV infection status of the donors was unknown, age-related changes in expanded clonotypes may potentially have been confounded. Bulk unsorted PBMC profiling prevented conclusive comparison of naive and antigen-experienced compartments. Compared with the aged group, more naive CD4+ T cells, fewer expanded clones and increased TCR diversity were shown by the long-lived group, suggesting age selection.

Rearrangement joined TRBV7-2 to TRBJ2-3, with TRBD2 matching 16 junction bases. Sequenced sample: blood. This TCR derives from a woman under 40 in good health. Here the CDR3 is given as CASSFRGLAGGRPDTQYF. The nucleotides read TGTGCCAGCAGCTTTCGGGGACTAGCGGGAGGGCGCCCAGATACGCAGTATTTT.